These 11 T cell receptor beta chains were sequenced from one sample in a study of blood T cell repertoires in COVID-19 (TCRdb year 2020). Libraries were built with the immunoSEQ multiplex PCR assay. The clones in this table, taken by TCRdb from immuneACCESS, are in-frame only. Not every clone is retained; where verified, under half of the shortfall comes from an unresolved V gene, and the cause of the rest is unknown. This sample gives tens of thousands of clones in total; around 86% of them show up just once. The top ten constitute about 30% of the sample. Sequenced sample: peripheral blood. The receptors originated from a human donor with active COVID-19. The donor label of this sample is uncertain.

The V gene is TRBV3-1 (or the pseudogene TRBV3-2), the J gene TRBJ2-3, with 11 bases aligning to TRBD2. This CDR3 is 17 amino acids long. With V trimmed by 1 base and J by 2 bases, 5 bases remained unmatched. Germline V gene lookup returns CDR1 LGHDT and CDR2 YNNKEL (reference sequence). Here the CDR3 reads CASSQVAGGLFTDTQYF. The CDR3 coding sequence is TGTGCCAGCAGCCAAGTAGCGGGGGGGCTATTCACAGATACGCAGTATTTT.

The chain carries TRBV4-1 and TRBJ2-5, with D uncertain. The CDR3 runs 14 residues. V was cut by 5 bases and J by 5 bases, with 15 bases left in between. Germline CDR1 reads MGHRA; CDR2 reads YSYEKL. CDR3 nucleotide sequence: TGCGCCAGCAGCGAGAGCCTAGTACGGGAGACCCAGTACTTC. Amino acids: CASSESLVRETQYF.

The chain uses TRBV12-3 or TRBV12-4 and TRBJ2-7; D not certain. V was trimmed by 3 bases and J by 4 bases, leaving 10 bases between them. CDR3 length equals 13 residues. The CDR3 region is CASSFTGFYEQYF. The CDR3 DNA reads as TGTGCCAGCAGTTTCACGGGTTTTTACGAGCAGTACTTC.

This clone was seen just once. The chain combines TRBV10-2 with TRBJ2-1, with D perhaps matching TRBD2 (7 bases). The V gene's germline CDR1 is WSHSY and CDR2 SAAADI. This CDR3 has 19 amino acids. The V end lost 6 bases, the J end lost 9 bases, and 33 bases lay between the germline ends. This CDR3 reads CASRQITGRVAQTRGEQFF. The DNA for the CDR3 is TGCGCCAGCAGACAGATAACAGGGAGGGTGGCACAAACGCGGGGTGAGCAGTTCTTC.

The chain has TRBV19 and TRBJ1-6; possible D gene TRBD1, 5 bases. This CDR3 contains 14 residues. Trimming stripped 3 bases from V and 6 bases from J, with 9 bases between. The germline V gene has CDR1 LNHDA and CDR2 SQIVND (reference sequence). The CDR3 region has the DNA TGTGCCAGTAGTATGACAGTAATTAATTCACCCCTCCACTTT. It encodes CASSMTVINSPLHF.

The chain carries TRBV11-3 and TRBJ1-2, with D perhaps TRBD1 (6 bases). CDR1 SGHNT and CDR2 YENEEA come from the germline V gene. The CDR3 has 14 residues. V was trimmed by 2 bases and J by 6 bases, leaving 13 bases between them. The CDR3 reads CASSLTGTYNGYTF. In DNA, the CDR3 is TGTGCCAGCAGCTTAACAGGGACCTATAATGGCTACACCTTC. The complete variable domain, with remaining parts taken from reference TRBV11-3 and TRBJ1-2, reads EAGVVQSPRYKIIEKKQPVAFWCNPISGHNTLYWYLQNLGQGPELLIRYENEEAVDDSQLPKDRFSAERLKGVDSTLKIQPAELGDSAVYLCASSLTGTYNGYTFGSGTRLTVV.

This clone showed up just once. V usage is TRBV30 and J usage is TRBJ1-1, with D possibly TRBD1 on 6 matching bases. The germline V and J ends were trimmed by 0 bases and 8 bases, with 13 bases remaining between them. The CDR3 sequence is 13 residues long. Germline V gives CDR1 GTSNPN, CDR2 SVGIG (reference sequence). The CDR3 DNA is TGTGCCTGGAGTGTTTTAGGGGGAGGGGAAGCTTTCTTT. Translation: CAWSVLGGGEAFF.

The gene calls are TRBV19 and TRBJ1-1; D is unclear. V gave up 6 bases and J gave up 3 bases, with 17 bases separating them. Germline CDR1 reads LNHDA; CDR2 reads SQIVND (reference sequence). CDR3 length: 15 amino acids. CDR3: CASSLISLRDTEAFF. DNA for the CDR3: TGTGCCAGTAGCCTTATCTCCCTCCGGGACACTGAAGCTTTCTTT.

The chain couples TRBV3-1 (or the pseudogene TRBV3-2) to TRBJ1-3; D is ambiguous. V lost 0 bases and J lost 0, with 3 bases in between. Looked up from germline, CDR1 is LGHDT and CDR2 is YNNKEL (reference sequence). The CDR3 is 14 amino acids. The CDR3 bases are TGTGCCAGCAGCCAAGACAGCTCTGGAAACACCATATATTTT. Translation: CASSQDSSGNTIYF.

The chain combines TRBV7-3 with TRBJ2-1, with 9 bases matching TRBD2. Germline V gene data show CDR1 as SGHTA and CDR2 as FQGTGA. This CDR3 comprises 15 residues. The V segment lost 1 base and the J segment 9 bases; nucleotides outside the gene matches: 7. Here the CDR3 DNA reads TGTGCCAGCAGCTTAAGTCGCGGGAGGGCCGGTGAGCAGTTCTTC. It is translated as CASSLSRGRAGEQFF.

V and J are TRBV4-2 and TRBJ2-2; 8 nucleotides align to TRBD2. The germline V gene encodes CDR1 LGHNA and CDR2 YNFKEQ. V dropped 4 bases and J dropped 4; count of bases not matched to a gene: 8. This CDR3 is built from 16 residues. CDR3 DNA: TGTGCCAGCAGCCTCGAGGGCGGGGGGCGCACCGGGGAGCTGTTTTTT. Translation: CASSLEGGGRTGELFF.